This T cell receptor (beta chain) was recovered during a study of T cell responses to AZD1222 COVID-19 vaccine. The study's findings and limits: Seropositive status at baseline applied to only a handful of AZD1222 recipients.

The CDR3 spans 19 residues. Looked up from germline, CDR1 is SGHVS and CDR2 is FQNEAQ. Trimming took 1 base from V and 0 from J, leaving 16 bases between them. Repertoires were generated with immunoSEQ multiplex PCR, while TCRdb's copy carries only in-frame clones and drops some. This table has 70,000 to 90,000 clones, roughly nine tenths appearing once. This clone was seen a few times. Antigen unknown. The V gene is TRBV7-8, the J gene TRBJ2-6; D unresolved. This TCR came from an adult in good health. The source material was peripheral blood, sampled on day 0 of AZD1222 vaccination. The CDR3 protein is CASSLVGSESYSGANVLTF. CDR3 sequence (DNA): TGTGCCAGCAGCTTAGTAGGCAGCGAAAGCTACTCTGGGGCCAACGTCCTGACTTTC.